The source of this T cell receptor (beta chain) is a study of long-term antiretroviral therapy in people with HIV. It was in the United States that all participants with HIV were treated. The V and J ends lost 4 bases and 4 bases, in that order; junction bases with no gene match: 3. Germline V gene sequence: CDR1 SGHNT, CDR2 YYREEE (reference sequence). This CDR3 spans 14 amino acids. The assay, immunoSEQ v3.0, was run at survey level. Sequencing had a target that covered roughly 35,000-55,000 T-cell genomes per sample. Some clones are missing from TCRdb's copy, which holds only in-frame ones; the method was immunoSEQ multiplex PCR. The sample shows about 10,000 clones, around four fifths of them seen only once.

This receptor was identified in a man between 40 and 49 years old with HIV. This chain joins TRBV5-4 and TRBJ2-1, with 9 nucleotides matching TRBD1. The specimen was unsorted PBMCs, collected 0.7 years after starting antiretroviral therapy. The CDR3: CASSHRGPYNEQFF. The DNA of the CDR3 is TGTGCCAGCAGCCACAGGGGGCCGTACAATGAGCAGTTCTTC. Filled out from reference TRBV5-4 and TRBJ2-1, the complete variable domain reads ETGVTQSPTHLIKTRGQQVTLRCSSQSGHNTVSWYQQALGQGPQFIFQYYREEENGRGNFPPRFSGLQFPNYSSELNVNALELDDSALYLCASSHRGPYNEQFFGPGTRLTVL.